The 32 T cell receptor beta chains below all came from one sample that was sequenced in a study of blood T cell repertoires in COVID-19. Here immunoSEQ multiplex PCR was the method, and the copy in TCRdb shows in-frame clones only, minus some. The sample includes hundreds of thousands of clones, more than 85% of them seen just once. Sequenced sample: peripheral blood. These receptors were collected from a man aged 35 to 55 with acute or convalescent COVID-19.

This clone appeared a few times. The V and J genes are TRBV2 and TRBJ2-1; no clear D. The CDR3 length is 13 residues. Germline V gene lookup returns CDR1 SNHLY and CDR2 FYNNEI. The V end lost 11 bases, the J end lost 3 bases, and 14 bases lay between the germline ends. CDR3 region: CASSPRGYNEQFF. The DNA for the CDR3 is TGTGCCTCATCGCCCCGAGGCTACAATGAGCAGTTCTTC.

The CDR3 protein is CASSPTQGSSTEAFF. In DNA form, the CDR3 reads TGTGCCAGCTCACCAACACAGGGGTCTTCCACTGAAGCTTTCTTT. The rearrangement uses TRBV18 and TRBJ1-1; 7 bases line up with TRBD1. Germline V gene lookup returns CDR1 KGHSH and CDR2 LQKENI. V lost 2 bases, J lost 4 bases, and 7 bases stayed unmatched. The CDR3 is 15 amino acids.

This rearrangement joins TRBV9 to TRBJ1-1; D not certain. Germline CDR1 and CDR2: SGDLS and YYNGEE. CDR3 size: 15 residues. The V end was cut by 3 bases, the J end by 5 bases, with 17 bases between. The CDR3 spells CASSALASQWTEAFF. In DNA, the CDR3 is TGTGCCAGCAGCGCCCTGGCCAGTCAGTGGACTGAAGCTTTCTTT.

The chain joins TRBV10-2 to TRBJ1-1; 12 bases are shared with TRBD1. The CDR3 runs to 17 residues. J was trimmed by 3 bases and V by 0 bases; bases with no gene match: 5. The germline V gene encodes CDR1 WSHSY and CDR2 SAAADI. The CDR3 DNA reads TGCGCCAGCAGTGAGTCGGCCGGGACAGGGGGCTACACTGAAGCTTTCTTT. Its protein is CASSESAGTGGYTEAFF.

The chain recombines TRBV24-1 with TRBJ2-1, with a possible D match to TRBD1 (5 bases). The CDR3 has 14 amino acids. The germline V gene has CDR1 KGHDR and CDR2 SFDVKD. Trimming cost V 4 bases and J 8 bases, with 14 bases left between them. The CDR3 nucleotides read TGTGCCACCAGTGAAGGTTGGGGCGAGGATGAGCAGTTCTTC. Translation: CATSEGWGEDEQFF.

This clone was observed once. The chain recombines TRBV3-1 (or the pseudogene TRBV3-2) with TRBJ2-1; 8 bases line up with TRBD1. V dropped 4 bases and J dropped 5; count of bases not matched to a gene: 4. The germline CDR1 and CDR2 sequences are LGHDT and YNNKEL (reference sequence). The CDR3 extends over 14 amino acids. The CDR3: CASSPNRGNNEQFF. The CDR3 DNA follows: TGTGCCAGCAGCCCAAACAGGGGGAACAATGAGCAGTTCTTC.

The chain recombines TRBV4-1 with TRBJ2-1, with TRBD1 matching 9 bases. Germline V gives CDR1 MGHRA, CDR2 YSYEKL. The CDR3 runs 17 residues. The V segment lost 7 bases and the J segment 2 bases; nucleotides outside the gene matches: 12. CDR3 region: CASKLAVTGGAYNEQFF. The CDR3 DNA is TGCGCCAGCAAGTTGGCTGTAACAGGGGGCGCCTACAATGAGCAGTTCTTC.

The chain carries TRBV5-8 and TRBJ1-3; D is unclear. CDR1 and CDR2 (germline): SGHTS, YDEGEE. Between the trimmed V and J ends, which lost 0 bases and 7 bases, there was a span of 14 bases. The CDR3 consists of 15 residues. The DNA for the CDR3 is TGTGCCAGCAGCTTGGGTACAAGTGCTTGGAACACCATATATTTT. Residues: CASSLGTSAWNTIYF.

This clone turned up a few times. V gene TRBV30 combines with J gene TRBJ1-2; D remains unclear. Per germline, CDR1 GTSNPN and CDR2 SVGIG (reference sequence). The V end lost 2 bases, the J end lost 5 bases, and 18 bases lay between the germline ends. CDR3 length: 15 amino acids. For the CDR3, the DNA is TGTGCCTGGAGTTTGGAGGATATTCCGATTTATGGCTACACCTTC. Protein: CAWSLEDIPIYGYTF.

V gene TRBV27 combines with J gene TRBJ2-1, with 12 positions matching TRBD1. Germline lookup yields CDR1 MNHEY and CDR2 SMNVEV (reference sequence). Trimming at V came to 4 bases and at J to 9 bases, leaving 4 bases not matched to a gene. The CDR3 is 14 residues long. The CDR3 DNA sequence: TGTGCCAGCAGTTACCCGGGACAGGGGGCTGAGCAGTTCTTC. Amino acids: CASSYPGQGAEQFF.

The V gene is TRBV13, the J gene TRBJ2-3, with TRBD2 matching 7 bases. The CDR3 contains 14 residues. Germline-derived CDR1 and CDR2 are PRHDT and FYEKMQ (reference sequence). J lost 5 bases, V lost 6 bases, and 8 bases had no gene match. The CDR3 reads CASSSPTGGDTQYF. The CDR3 coding sequence is TGTGCCAGCAGTTCTCCGACGGGGGGAGATACGCAGTATTTT.

The chain couples TRBV7-3 to TRBJ1-2, with no clear D. Germline loops: CDR1 SGHTA, CDR2 FQGTGA. V was pared by 5 bases and J by 7 bases, with 14 bases between. The CDR3 is made up of 13 amino acids. This CDR3 reads CASSPNGSGGYTF. CDR3 DNA: TGTGCCAGCAGCCCCAACGGATCGGGTGGCTACACCTTC.

The genes are TRBV3-1 (or the pseudogene TRBV3-2) and TRBJ1-5; D is unclear. The CDR3 has 13 amino acids. Trimming removed 2 bases from V and 5 bases from J, with 7 bases in between. The V gene's germline CDR1 is LGHDT and CDR2 YNNKEL (reference sequence). This chain's CDR3 is CASSQSPYQPQHF. CDR3 bases: TGTGCCAGCAGCCAATCCCCTTATCAGCCCCAGCATTTT.

In this sample, this clone turned up a few times. V is TRBV30 and J is TRBJ1-2; 8 bases agree with TRBD1. Per the germline V gene, CDR1 is GTSNPN and CDR2 is SVGIG (reference sequence). The CDR3 runs 13 residues. V gave up 1 base and J gave up 3 bases; unmatched junction bases: 1. The CDR3 loop is CAWSGDRHYGYTF. The CDR3 DNA sequence: TGTGCCTGGAGTGGGGACAGGCACTATGGCTACACCTTC.

This sequence joins TRBV18 and TRBJ2-1; TRBD2 matches 15 bases. The V gene's germline CDR1 is KGHSH and CDR2 LQKENI. The CDR3 runs to 17 residues. With 3 bases clipped from V and 4 bases from J, the junction kept 4 bases outside the gene matches. The CDR3 coding sequence is TGTGCCAGCTCACCCCAAGGGACTAGCGGGGGGTACAATGAGCAGTTCTTC. This encodes CASSPQGTSGGYNEQFF.

The V and J genes are TRBV7-2 and TRBJ1-2; D might be TRBD1 (5 bases). The CDR3 runs 14 residues. Trimming took 5 bases from V and 7 from J, leaving 17 bases between them. CDR1 and CDR2 from the germline V gene are SGHTA and FQGNSA. DNA of the CDR3: TGTGCCAGCAGCCCTCCCCAGGGCGTAAGTGGCTACACCTTC. This codes for CASSPPQGVSGYTF.

The rearrangement uses TRBV5-1 and TRBJ2-3; D is possibly TRBD1 (5 bases). V lost 3 bases and J lost 2, with 13 bases in between. The CDR3 consists of 15 residues. From germline, CDR1 is SGHRS and CDR2 YFSETQ. CDR3 nucleotide sequence: TGCGCCAGCAGCTCCGGACATTTTATCACAGATACGCAGTATTTT. Its protein product is CASSSGHFITDTQYF.

This clone has just one count. The genes are TRBV6-6 and TRBJ2-7; D not resolved. The CDR3 runs 12 residues. Germline V lookup: CDR1 MNHNY, CDR2 SVGAGI (reference sequence). V was pared by 7 bases and J by 6 bases, with 13 bases between. The CDR3 spells CASTYGYFEQYF. CDR3 bases: TGTGCCAGCACCTACGGGTATTTCGAGCAGTACTTC.

The chain carries TRBV19 and TRBJ2-1, with TRBD2 identical over 11 bases. Unmatched junction bases numbered 7, after V lost 6 bases and J lost 6 bases. Germline values: CDR1 LNHDA, CDR2 SQIVND (reference sequence). The length of the CDR3 is 15 residues. The CDR3 DNA sequence: TGTGCCAGTAGGCCGACTAGCGGGGTGGGCAATGAGCAGTTCTTC. This encodes CASRPTSGVGNEQFF.

For the CDR3, the DNA is TGTGCCAGCAGTTCGCAAGGGGGCCAAGGGCAGTACTTC. Amino acid sequence: CASSSQGGQGQYF. V gene TRBV27 combines with J gene TRBJ2-7, with 7 bases that match TRBD1. Germline lookup yields CDR1 MNHEY and CDR2 SMNVEV (reference sequence). The V and J ends lost 4 bases and 9 bases, in that order; junction bases with no gene match: 9. This CDR3 comprises 13 residues.

The V gene is TRBV6-2 or TRBV6-3, the J gene TRBJ1-2; 7 bases are a match to TRBD1. From germline, CDR1 is MNHEY and CDR2 SVGEGT. V lost 5 bases, J lost 6 bases, and 6 bases stayed unmatched. The CDR3 length is 13 residues. CDR3 in amino acids: CASSHEGADGYTF. The DNA of the CDR3 is TGTGCCAGCAGTCACGAGGGGGCGGATGGCTACACCTTC.

J is TRBJ2-7 and V is TRBV10-2, with TRBD1 identical over 10 bases. Germline loops: CDR1 WSHSY, CDR2 SAAADI. The CDR3 is 14 residues long. Losses at the gene ends were 7 bases for V and 1 base for J; bases not matched to a gene: 4. The CDR3 sequence: CASTRDRGSYEQYF. CDR3 DNA sequence: TGCGCCAGCACTCGGGACAGGGGATCCTACGAGCAGTACTTC.

The genes are TRBV3-1 (or the pseudogene TRBV3-2) and TRBJ2-2; D is ambiguous. In germline, CDR1 is LGHDT, CDR2 YNNKEL (reference sequence). V gave up 4 bases and J gave up 4 bases, with 13 bases separating them. The CDR3 consists of 15 residues. CDR3 coding DNA: TGTGCCAGCAGCCCAAACTCAGGCCTCACCGGGGAGCTGTTTTTT. This gives the protein CASSPNSGLTGELFF.

This chain joins TRBV5-4 and TRBJ1-4; tentatively, D is TRBD1 (6 bases). The V and J ends lost 3 bases and 4 bases respectively, with 16 bases between them. Germline V lookup: CDR1 SGHNT, CDR2 YYREEE (reference sequence). CDR3 length: 16 amino acids. The chain's CDR3 is CASSSSGGQYNEKLFF. CDR3 DNA sequence: TGTGCCAGCAGCTCGTCGGGGGGCCAGTATAATGAAAAACTGTTTTTT.

For this clone: One end of the junction varies from germline; a read error may be responsible. This sequence joins TRBV11-3 and TRBJ1-2, with 8 positions matching TRBD1. This CDR3 comprises 14 residues. In germline, CDR1 is SGHNT, CDR2 YENEEA. Written as DNA, the CDR3 is TGTGCCAGCAGCTTAGACCGGACAGGGCATGGCTGCACCTTC. Its protein product is CASSLDRTGHGCTF.

V gene TRBV5-6 combines with J gene TRBJ1-2; TRBD1 aligns across 9 bases. Germline lookup yields CDR1 SGHDT and CDR2 YYEEEE. This CDR3 has 14 amino acids. V was clipped by 4 bases and J by 4 bases; unmatched bases: 5. The CDR3 reads CASSADRGFYGYTF. In DNA form, the CDR3 reads TGTGCCAGCAGCGCAGACAGGGGGTTCTATGGCTACACCTTC.

This clone appeared once. The chain has TRBV5-1 and TRBJ1-2, with a weak D call TRBD1 (5 bases). Trimming took off 0 bases at V and 8 bases at J, with 17 bases between the two ends. This CDR3 is built from 15 residues. CDR1 and CDR2 from the germline V gene are SGHRS and YFSETQ. CDR3 in amino acids: CASSLDNGGKDGYTF. For the CDR3, the DNA is TGCGCCAGCAGCTTGGATAACGGGGGTAAAGACGGCTACACCTTC.

The chain is built from TRBV4-2 and TRBJ1-2; D ambiguous. Germline lookup yields CDR1 LGHNA and CDR2 YNFKEQ. The CDR3 loop spans 13 amino acids. The V end was cut by 2 bases, the J end by 6 bases, with 10 bases between. CDR3 sequence reads: CASSQSWTDGYTF. The DNA of the CDR3 is TGTGCCAGCAGCCAATCCTGGACTGATGGCTACACCTTC.

This chain uses TRBV6-1 with TRBJ2-7; the D gene is possibly TRBD2 (7 bases). Germline lookup yields CDR1 MNHNS and CDR2 SASEGT. Trimming removed 1 base from V and 5 bases from J, with 15 bases in between. This CDR3 contains 15 residues. In DNA, the CDR3 is TGTGCCAGCAGTGAAGGGACTAGGGGGGGCCACGAGCAGTACTTC. Amino acid sequence: CASSEGTRGGHEQYF.

The chain links TRBV24-1 to TRBJ2-2; D gene uncertain. The V end was cut by 4 bases, the J end by 8 bases, with 10 bases between. The CDR3 extends over 13 amino acids. In germline, CDR1 is KGHDR, CDR2 SFDVKD. The CDR3 DNA reads as TGTGCCACCAGTGACCCCTTGAGTGGGGAGCTGTTTTTT. Translating it yields CATSDPLSGELFF.

This clone was detected only once. The rearrangement links TRBV15 to TRBJ2-2; D possibly corresponds to TRBD1 (5 bases). Germline lookup yields CDR1 LNHNV and CDR2 YYDKDF (reference sequence). The CDR3 loop spans 17 amino acids. Trimming took 0 bases from V and 3 from J, leaving 14 bases between them. The CDR3 here is CATSRDLVGLHTGELFF. DNA for the CDR3: TGTGCCACCAGCAGAGATTTGGTGGGGCTCCACACCGGGGAGCTGTTTTTT. The full variable domain, its missing parts supplied by reference TRBV15 and TRBJ2-2, is DAMVIQNPRYQVTQFGKPVTLSCSQTLNHNVMYWYQQKSSQAPKLLFHYYDKDFNNEADTPDNFQSRRPNTSFCFLDIRSPGLGDTAMYLCATSRDLVGLHTGELFFGEGSRLTVL.

This chain uses TRBV5-1 with TRBJ1-1, with D tentatively TRBD1 (5 bases). Trimming pared 5 bases from V and 2 bases from J, leaving 19 bases between. The CDR3 runs to 16 residues. Germline CDR1 reads SGHRS; CDR2 reads YFSETQ. The CDR3 DNA follows: TGCGCCAGCAGTACCATCTTGGCAGGGCTAAACACTGAAGCTTTCTTT. The encoded protein is CASSTILAGLNTEAFF.